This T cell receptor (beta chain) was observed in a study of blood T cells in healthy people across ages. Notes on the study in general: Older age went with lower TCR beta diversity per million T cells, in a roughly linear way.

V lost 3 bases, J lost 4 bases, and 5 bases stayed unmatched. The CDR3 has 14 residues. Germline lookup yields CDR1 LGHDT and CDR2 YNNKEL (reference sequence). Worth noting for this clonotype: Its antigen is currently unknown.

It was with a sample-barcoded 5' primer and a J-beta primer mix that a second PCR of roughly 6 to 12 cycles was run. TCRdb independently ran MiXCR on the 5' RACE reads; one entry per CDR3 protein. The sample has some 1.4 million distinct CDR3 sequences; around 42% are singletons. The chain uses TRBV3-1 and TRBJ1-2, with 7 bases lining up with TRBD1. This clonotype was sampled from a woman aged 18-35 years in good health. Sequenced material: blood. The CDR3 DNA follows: TGTGCCAGCAGCCACCCGGACAGGTCCTATGGCTACACCTTC. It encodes CASSHPDRSYGYTF. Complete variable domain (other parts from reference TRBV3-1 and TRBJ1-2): DTAVSQTPKYLVTQMGNDKSIKCEQNLGHDTMYWYKQDSKKFLKIMFSYNNKELIINETVPNRFSPKSPDKAHLNLHINSLELGDSAVYFCASSHPDRSYGYTFGSGTRLTVV.